This T cell receptor beta chain comes out of a study of blood T cell repertoires in COVID-19. Study-wide context: Specimens from acute and convalescent COVID-19 originated in the United States, Italy and Spain.

The table came from immunoSEQ multiplex PCR; TCRdb's copy has only in-frame clones and leaves some out. The table includes about 130,000 clones, more than 70% detected once. Specimen: peripheral blood. This clonotype was obtained from a man aged 50-59 years with acute or convalescent COVID-19.

CDR3 coding DNA: TGTGCCAGCAGCCCCATATCCCGGGACAGGGGGCTATACACTGAAGCTTTCTTT. Translation gives CASSPISRDRGLYTEAFF. The rearrangement links TRBV7-9 to TRBJ1-1, with TRBD1 matching over 12 bases. There are 18 residues in the CDR3. CDR1 is SEHNR and CDR2 is FQNEAQ in the germline V gene (reference sequence). V trimming: 5 bases; J trimming: 3 bases; junction bases outside the gene matches: 13. The full variable domain, in which reference TRBV7-9 and TRBJ1-1 provide the parts outside the CDR3, is DTGVSQNPRHKITKRGQNVTFRCDPISEHNRLYWYRQTLGQGPEFLTYFQNEAQLEKSRLLSDRFSAERPKGSFSTLEIQRTEQGDSAMYLCASSPISRDRGLYTEAFFGQGTRLTVV.